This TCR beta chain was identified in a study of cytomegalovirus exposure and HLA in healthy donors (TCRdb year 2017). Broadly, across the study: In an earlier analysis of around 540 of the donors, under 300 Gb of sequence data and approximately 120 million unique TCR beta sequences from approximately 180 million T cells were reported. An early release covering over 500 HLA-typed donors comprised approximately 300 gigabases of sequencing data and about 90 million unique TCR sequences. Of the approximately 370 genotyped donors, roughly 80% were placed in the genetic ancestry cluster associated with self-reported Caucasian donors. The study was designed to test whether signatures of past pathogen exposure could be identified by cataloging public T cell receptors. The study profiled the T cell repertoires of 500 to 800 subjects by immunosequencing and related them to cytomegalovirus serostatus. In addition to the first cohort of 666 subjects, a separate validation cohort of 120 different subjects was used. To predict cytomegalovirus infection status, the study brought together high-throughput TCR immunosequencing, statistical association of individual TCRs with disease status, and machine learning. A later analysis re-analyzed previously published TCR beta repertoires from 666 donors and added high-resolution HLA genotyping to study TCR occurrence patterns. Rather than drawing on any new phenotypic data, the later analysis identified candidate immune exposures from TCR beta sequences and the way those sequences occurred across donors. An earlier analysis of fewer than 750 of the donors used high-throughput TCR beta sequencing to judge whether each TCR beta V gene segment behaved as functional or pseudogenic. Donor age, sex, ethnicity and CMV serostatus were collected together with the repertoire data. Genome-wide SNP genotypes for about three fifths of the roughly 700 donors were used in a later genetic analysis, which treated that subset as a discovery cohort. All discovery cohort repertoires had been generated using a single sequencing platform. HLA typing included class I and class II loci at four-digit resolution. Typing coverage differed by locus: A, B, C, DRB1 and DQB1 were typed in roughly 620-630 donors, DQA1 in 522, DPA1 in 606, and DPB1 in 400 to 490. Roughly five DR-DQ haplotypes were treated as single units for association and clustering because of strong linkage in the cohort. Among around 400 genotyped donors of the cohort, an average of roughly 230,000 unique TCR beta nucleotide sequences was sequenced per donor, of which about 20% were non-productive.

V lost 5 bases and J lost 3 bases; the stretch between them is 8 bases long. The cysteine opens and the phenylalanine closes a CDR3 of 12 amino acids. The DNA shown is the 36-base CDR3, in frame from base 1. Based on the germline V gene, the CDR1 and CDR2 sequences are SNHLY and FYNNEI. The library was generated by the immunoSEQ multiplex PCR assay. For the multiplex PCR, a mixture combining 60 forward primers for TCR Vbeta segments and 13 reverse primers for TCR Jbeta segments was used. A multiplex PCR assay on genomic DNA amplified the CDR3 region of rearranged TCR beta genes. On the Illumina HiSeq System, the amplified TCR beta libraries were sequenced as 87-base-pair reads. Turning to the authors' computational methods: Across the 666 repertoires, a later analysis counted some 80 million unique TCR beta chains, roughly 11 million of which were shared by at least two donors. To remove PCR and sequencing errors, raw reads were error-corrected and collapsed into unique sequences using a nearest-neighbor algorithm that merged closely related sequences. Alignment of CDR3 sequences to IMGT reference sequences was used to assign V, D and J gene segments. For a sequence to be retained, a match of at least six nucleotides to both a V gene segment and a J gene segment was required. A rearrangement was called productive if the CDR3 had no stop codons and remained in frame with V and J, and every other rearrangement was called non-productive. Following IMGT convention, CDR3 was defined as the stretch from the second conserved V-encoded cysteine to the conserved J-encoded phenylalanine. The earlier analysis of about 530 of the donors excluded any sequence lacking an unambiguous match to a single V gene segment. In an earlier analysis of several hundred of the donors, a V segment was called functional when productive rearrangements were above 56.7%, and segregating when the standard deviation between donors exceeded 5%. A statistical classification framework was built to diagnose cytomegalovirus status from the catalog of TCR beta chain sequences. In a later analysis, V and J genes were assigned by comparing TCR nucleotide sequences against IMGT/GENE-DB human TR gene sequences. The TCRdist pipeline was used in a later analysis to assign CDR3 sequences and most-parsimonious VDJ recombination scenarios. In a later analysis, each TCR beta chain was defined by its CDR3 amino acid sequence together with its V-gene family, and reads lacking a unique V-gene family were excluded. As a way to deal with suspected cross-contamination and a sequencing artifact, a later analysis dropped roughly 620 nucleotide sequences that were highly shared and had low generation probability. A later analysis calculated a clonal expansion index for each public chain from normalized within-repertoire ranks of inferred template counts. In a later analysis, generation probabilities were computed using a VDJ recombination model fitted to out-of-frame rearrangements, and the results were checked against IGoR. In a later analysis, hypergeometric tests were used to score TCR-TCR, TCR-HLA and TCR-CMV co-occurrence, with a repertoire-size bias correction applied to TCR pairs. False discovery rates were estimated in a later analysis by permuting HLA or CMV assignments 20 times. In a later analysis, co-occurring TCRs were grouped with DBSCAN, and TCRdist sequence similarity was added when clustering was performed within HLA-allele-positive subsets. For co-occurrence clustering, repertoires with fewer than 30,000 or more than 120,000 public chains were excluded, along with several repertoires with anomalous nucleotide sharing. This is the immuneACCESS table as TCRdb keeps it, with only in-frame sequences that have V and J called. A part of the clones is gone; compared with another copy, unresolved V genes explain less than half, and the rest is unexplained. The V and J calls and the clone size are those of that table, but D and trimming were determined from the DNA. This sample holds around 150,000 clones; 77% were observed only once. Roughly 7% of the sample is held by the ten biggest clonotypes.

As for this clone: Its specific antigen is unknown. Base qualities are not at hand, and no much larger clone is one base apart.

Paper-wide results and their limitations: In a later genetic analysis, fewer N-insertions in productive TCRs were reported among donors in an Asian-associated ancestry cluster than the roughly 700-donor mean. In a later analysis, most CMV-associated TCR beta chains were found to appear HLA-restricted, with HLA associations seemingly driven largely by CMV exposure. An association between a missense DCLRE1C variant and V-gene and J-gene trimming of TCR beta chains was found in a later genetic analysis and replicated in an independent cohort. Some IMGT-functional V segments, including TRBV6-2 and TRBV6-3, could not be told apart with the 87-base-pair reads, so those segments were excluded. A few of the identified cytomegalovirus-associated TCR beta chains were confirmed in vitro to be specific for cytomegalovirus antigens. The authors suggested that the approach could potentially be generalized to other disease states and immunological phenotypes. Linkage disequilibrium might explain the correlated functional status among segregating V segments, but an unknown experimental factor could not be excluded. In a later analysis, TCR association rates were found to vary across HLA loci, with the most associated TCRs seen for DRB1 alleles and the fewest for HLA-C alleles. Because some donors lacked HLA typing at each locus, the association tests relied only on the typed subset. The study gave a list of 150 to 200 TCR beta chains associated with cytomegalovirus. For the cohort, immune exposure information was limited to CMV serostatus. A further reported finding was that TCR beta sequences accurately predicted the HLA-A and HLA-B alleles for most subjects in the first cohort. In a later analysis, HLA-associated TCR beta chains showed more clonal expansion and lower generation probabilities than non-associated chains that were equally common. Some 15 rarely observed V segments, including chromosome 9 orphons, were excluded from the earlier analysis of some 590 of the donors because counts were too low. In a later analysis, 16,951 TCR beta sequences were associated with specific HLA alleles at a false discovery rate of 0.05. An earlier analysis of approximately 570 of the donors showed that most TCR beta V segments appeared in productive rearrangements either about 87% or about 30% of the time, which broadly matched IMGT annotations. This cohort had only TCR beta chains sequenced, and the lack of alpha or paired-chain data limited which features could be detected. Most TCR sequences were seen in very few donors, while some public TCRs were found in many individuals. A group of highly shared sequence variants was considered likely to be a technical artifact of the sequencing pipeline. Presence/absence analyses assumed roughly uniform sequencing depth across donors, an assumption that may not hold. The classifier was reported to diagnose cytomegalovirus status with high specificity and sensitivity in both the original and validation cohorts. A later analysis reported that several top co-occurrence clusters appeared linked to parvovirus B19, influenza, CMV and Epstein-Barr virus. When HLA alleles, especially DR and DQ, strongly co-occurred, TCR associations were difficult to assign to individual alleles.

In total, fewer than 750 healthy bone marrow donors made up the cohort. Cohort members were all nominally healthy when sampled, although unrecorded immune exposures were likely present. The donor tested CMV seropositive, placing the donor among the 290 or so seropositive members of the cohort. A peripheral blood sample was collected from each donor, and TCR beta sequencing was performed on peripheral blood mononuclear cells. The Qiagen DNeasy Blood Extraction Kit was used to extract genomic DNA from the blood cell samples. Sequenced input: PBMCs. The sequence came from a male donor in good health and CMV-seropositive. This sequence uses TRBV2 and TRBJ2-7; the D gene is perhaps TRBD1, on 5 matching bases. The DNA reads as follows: TGTGCCAGCAGTCAACAGGTCTACGAGCAGTACTTC. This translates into CASSQQVYEQYF.